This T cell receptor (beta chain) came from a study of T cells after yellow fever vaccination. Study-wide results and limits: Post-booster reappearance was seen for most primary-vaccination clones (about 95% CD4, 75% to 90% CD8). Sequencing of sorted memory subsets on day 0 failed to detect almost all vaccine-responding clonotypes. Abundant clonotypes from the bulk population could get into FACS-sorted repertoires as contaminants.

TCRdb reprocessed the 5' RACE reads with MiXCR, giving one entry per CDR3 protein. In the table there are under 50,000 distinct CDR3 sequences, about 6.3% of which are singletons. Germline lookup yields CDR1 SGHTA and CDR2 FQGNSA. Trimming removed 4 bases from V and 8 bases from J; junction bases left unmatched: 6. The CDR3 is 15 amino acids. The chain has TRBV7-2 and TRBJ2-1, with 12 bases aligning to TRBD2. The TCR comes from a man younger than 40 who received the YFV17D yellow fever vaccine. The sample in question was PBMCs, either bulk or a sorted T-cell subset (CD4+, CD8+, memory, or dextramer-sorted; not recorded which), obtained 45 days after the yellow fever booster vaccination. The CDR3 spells CASSSTSGRLDEQFF. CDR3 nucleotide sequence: TGTGCCAGCAGCTCAACTAGCGGGAGGCTCGATGAGCAGTTCTTC.